This T cell receptor beta chain was found in a study of beta chain features in type 1 diabetes. V shed 4 bases, J shed 5 bases, and the junction held 6 bases outside the gene matches. The CDR3 runs to 14 residues. CDR1 and CDR2 from the germline V gene are LGHNA and YNFKEQ. Isolated RNA was reverse transcribed in full, so expressed TCRB transcripts were sequenced. Clones were sequenced by immunoSEQ multiplex PCR, and TCRdb holds only the in-frame ones, with some missing. The sample holds some 640,000 clones, over 12% seen once. Study conclusions and caveats: Across all four CD4+ subsets, people with type 1 diabetes showed modestly shorter TCRB CDR3s.

This clone was observed a few times. No antigen is known for it. Sample: naive CD4+ T cells from blood. This clonotype was obtained from a man between 18 and 29 years old with type 1 diabetes. The chain recombines TRBV4-2 with TRBJ2-5; 8 nucleotides match TRBD1. Written as DNA, the CDR3 is TGTGCCAGCAGCCCGCTGTCAGGGGGCGAGACCCAGTACTTC. Its translation is CASSPLSGGETQYF.